The 2 T cell receptor beta chains below all came from one sample that was sequenced in a study of control samples from healthy donors and cancer patients. The method was immunoSEQ multiplex PCR; TCRdb's version includes in-frame clones alone and lacks a portion of them. The sample shows 52,000 or so clones, approximately 94% of them seen only once. The sequencing sample was made of blood. These receptors all stem from a man aged 25 to 45 in good health.

V gene TRBV4-2 combines with J gene TRBJ1-1; a weak D match, TRBD1 (5 bases). Germline CDR1 LGHNA, CDR2 YNFKEQ. V was clipped by 0 bases and J by 5 bases, with 10 bases between them. CDR3 length: 14 residues. This CDR3 reads CASSQDPQGTEAFF. CDR3 sequence (DNA): TGTGCCAGCAGCCAAGACCCCCAGGGTACTGAAGCTTTCTTT.

The chain is built from TRBV5-1 and TRBJ2-7, with 9 bases matching TRBD1. The CDR3 is 14 amino acids. V dropped 2 bases and J dropped 6; count of bases not matched to a gene: 6. Germline V CDR1 and CDR2: SGHRS, YFSETQ. CDR3 in amino acids: CASSLRQGVGEQYF. DNA of the CDR3: TGCGCCAGCAGCTTAAGACAGGGGGTAGGCGAGCAGTACTTC.